This T cell receptor beta chain was identified in a study of neurological immune-mediated disorders. Whole-study results and caveats: In HTLV-1-associated myelopathy, TCR clonal expansion was greatest, whereas multiple sclerosis had the least, falling below healthy controls. Among expanded clones, no CDR3 amino acid sequences were shared across subjects, a pattern suggesting private repertoires in all groups.

This clonotype was picked up many times. Antigen specificity is unknown. Preparation of the unsorted libraries drew on 2 million PBMCs stored at -80 C. A 10-nucleotide random UMI tagged transcripts in template-switch 5'RACE cDNA synthesis. TCRdb called the 5' RACE reads again in MiXCR, with one record for every CDR3 protein. The table shows tens of thousands of distinct CDR3 sequences, with around 14% occurring only once. Looked up from germline, CDR1 is SEHNR and CDR2 is FQNEAQ (reference sequence). Trimming removed 5 bases from V and 4 bases from J; junction bases left unmatched: 4. This CDR3 region has 14 residues.

The sample consisted of PBMCs. The chain carries TRBV7-9 and TRBJ1-1, with 10 bases lining up with TRBD1. The sequence derives from a woman between 45 and 65 years old with HTLV-1-associated myelopathy (HAM/TSP). Written as DNA, the CDR3 is TGTGCCAGCAGCCACCGGGACAGGGGCACTGAAGCTTTCTTT. Protein: CASSHRDRGTEAFF.